The 20 T cell receptor beta chains given below trace back to one sample, sequenced in a study of cytomegalovirus exposure and HLA in healthy donors. Primers included in the PCR were 60 Vbeta and 13 Jbeta primers. TCRdb keeps only in-frame clones here, not all; method: immunoSEQ multiplex PCR. The repertoire includes more than 95,000 clones, roughly 80% of them detected once, and 7.5% to 10% sits in the top ten. The sequenced sample was PBMCs. These receptors were obtained from a woman aged 40 to 55 in good health and CMV-seropositive.

The rearrangement links TRBV6-6 to TRBJ2-7; TRBD1 matches at 10 bases. CDR1 and CDR2 from the germline V gene are MNHNY and SVGAGI (reference sequence). The CDR3 sequence is 15 residues long. The V and J ends lost 3 bases and 3 bases, in that order; junction bases with no gene match: 5. The CDR3 DNA is TGTGCCAGCAGTTATGGGACAGGGGAGTACTACGAGCAGTACTTC. Protein product: CASSYGTGEYYEQYF.

This chain connects TRBV28 to TRBJ1-5; the match to TRBD1 covers 8 bases. J lost 6 bases, V lost 5 bases, and 6 bases had no gene match. Looked up from germline, CDR1 is MDHEN and CDR2 is SYDVKM. The CDR3 consists of 14 residues. The CDR3: CASSLPTGVQPQHF. DNA of the CDR3: TGTGCCAGCAGTCTCCCGACAGGGGTTCAGCCCCAGCATTTT. The full variable domain, in which reference TRBV28 and TRBJ1-5 provide the parts outside the CDR3, is DVKVTQSSRYLVKRTGEKVFLECVQDMDHENMFWYRQDPGLGLRLIYFSYDVKMKEKGDIPEGYSVSREKKERFSLILESASTNQTSMYLCASSLPTGVQPQHFGDGTRLSIL.

The chain recombines TRBV28 with TRBJ2-7; 8 nucleotides align to TRBD2. The germline V gene encodes CDR1 MDHEN and CDR2 SYDVKM. With 6 bases clipped from V and 3 bases from J, the junction kept 13 bases outside the gene matches. The CDR3 runs to 16 residues. In nucleotides, the CDR3 is TGTGCCAGCAGCCCCACCCGGGGGGGCCTCCTCTACGAGCAGTACTTC. Translated, it gives CASSPTRGGLLYEQYF. Full variable domain (remainder filled in from reference TRBV28 and TRBJ2-7): DVKVTQSSRYLVKRTGEKVFLECVQDMDHENMFWYRQDPGLGLRLIYFSYDVKMKEKGDIPEGYSVSREKKERFSLILESASTNQTSMYLCASSPTRGGLLYEQYFGPGTRLTVT.

This sequence joins TRBV28 and TRBJ1-6; a possible D gene is TRBD1 (5 bases). CDR1 MDHEN and CDR2 SYDVKM come from the germline V gene. V lost 7 bases and J 8 bases, leaving 21 bases between the germline ends. The CDR3 spans 16 residues. This chain's CDR3 is CASKTDSRSLYSPLHF. The DNA of the CDR3 is TGTGCCAGCAAAACCGACAGCCGCTCTCTTTATTCACCCCTCCACTTT.

V and J are TRBV19 and TRBJ1-3; D gene unclear. Germline V CDR1 and CDR2: LNHDA, SQIVND (reference sequence). The CDR3 runs 14 residues. V lost 6 bases and J 0 bases, leaving 9 bases between the germline ends. This CDR3 reads CASSEGSSGNTIYF. The DNA of the CDR3 is TGTGCCAGTAGCGAAGGGAGCTCTGGAAACACCATATATTTT.

The chain links TRBV6-4 to TRBJ2-2; 7 nucleotides line up with TRBD1. The V gene end was trimmed by 5 bases and the J gene end by 4 bases; junction bases not matched to a gene: 7. This CDR3 spans 15 amino acids. Germline V gene sequence: CDR1 MRHNA, CDR2 SNTAGT. The CDR3 DNA sequence: TGTGCCAGCAGTTCCGGGACAGTCCCCACCGGGGAGCTGTTTTTT. Translating gives CASSSGTVPTGELFF.

The V gene is TRBV18, the J gene TRBJ2-1; a possible D gene is TRBD1 (5 bases). V lost 2 bases and J lost 2, with 13 bases in between. The CDR3 runs 16 residues. CDR1 KGHSH and CDR2 LQKENI come from the germline V gene. The CDR3 DNA reads as TGTGCCAGCTCACCAAGGCCCAGGGTCACCTACAATGAGCAGTTCTTC. Translation: CASSPRPRVTYNEQFF.

The rearrangement uses TRBV9 and TRBJ2-1, with 8 nucleotides matching TRBD1. The ends lost 4 bases at V and 1 base at J; junction bases unmatched: 7. Germline V gene lookup returns CDR1 SGDLS and CDR2 YYNGEE. There are 16 residues in the CDR3. The CDR3 coding sequence is TGTGCCAGCAGCCTCCCCCAGGGGGCTTCCTACAATGAGCAGTTCTTC. Protein sequence: CASSLPQGASYNEQFF.

This clone was found a few times. V is TRBV10-2 and J is TRBJ2-5; D is ambiguous. The CDR3 covers 15 residues. Looked up from germline, CDR1 is WSHSY and CDR2 is SAAADI. The germline V and J ends were trimmed by 2 bases and 5 bases, with 15 bases remaining between them. The CDR3 spells CASSEGPNSWETQYF. The CDR3 nucleotides are TGCGCCAGCAGTGAGGGTCCCAATAGTTGGGAGACCCAGTACTTC.

V gene TRBV15 combines with J gene TRBJ1-3; 8 bases are shared with TRBD1. The CDR3 runs to 15 residues. Germline loops: CDR1 LNHNV, CDR2 YYDKDF (reference sequence). V shed 0 bases and J 6 bases; nucleotides not matched to a gene: 4. CDR3 bases: TGTGCCACCAGCAGAGAAAACAGGGGGACAAACACCATATATTTT. Protein sequence: CATSRENRGTNTIYF.

This clone has only one observation. Other nucleotide sequences in the sample specify the same CDR3. The chain joins TRBV15 to TRBJ2-1, with 9 bases aligning to TRBD2. Germline CDR1 is LNHNV and CDR2 is YYDKDF (reference sequence). This CDR3 spans 17 amino acids. Trimming took 0 bases from V and 10 from J; bases not matched to a gene: 13. DNA of the CDR3: TGTGCCACCAGCAGAGATGGAGGTCTAGCGGGAATCAGAGAGCAGTTCTTC. This translates into CATSRDGGLAGIREQFF.

The chain recombines TRBV7-9 with TRBJ2-3; the match to TRBD1 covers 8 bases. From germline, CDR1 is SEHNR and CDR2 FQNEAQ (reference sequence). The CDR3 length is 15 residues. J lost 4 bases, V lost 4 bases, and 7 bases had no gene match. The CDR3 spells CASSSLQGDPDTQYF. CDR3 in DNA: TGTGCCAGCAGCTCACTACAGGGGGACCCAGATACGCAGTATTTT.

Only a few counts were recorded for this clone. The J gene is TRBJ1-2, the V gene TRBV4-2; D may be TRBD1 (5 bases). The CDR3 consists of 16 residues. CDR1 LGHNA and CDR2 YNFKEQ come from the germline V gene. The V end was cut by 0 bases, the J end by 1 base, with 12 bases between. CDR3 coding DNA: TGTGCCAGCAGCCAAGATCCAGGGCTTCTTAACTATGGCTACACCTTC. It encodes CASSQDPGLLNYGYTF.

This clone has a single count. V is TRBV9 and J is TRBJ2-7; D ambiguous. Germline assignment: CDR1 SGDLS and CDR2 YYNGEE. The CDR3 contains 14 residues. V was pared by 3 bases and J by 6 bases, with 16 bases between. CDR3: CASSGDPLLGEQYF. The CDR3 bases are TGTGCCAGCAGCGGTGACCCCCTGCTAGGCGAGCAGTACTTC.

The chain has TRBV28 and TRBJ2-7; 7 bases line up with TRBD2. With V trimmed by 2 bases and J by 3 bases, 7 bases remained unmatched. Germline CDR1 is MDHEN and CDR2 is SYDVKM. The length of the CDR3 is 15 residues. CDR3: CASSLELAINYEQYF. The CDR3 DNA sequence: TGTGCCAGCAGTTTAGAACTAGCGATCAACTACGAGCAGTACTTC.

This clone appeared a single time. The V and J genes are TRBV10-3 and TRBJ1-1; 10 bases line up with TRBD1. Losses at the gene ends were 6 bases for V and 5 bases for J; bases not matched to a gene: 9. The germline CDR1 and CDR2 sequences are ENHRY and SYGVKD. The CDR3 sequence is 15 residues long. The CDR3 nucleotides read TGTGCCATCAGAACGGACCGGGACAGGGGTACTGAAGCTTTCTTT. As protein: CAIRTDRDRGTEAFF.

This chain connects TRBV27 to TRBJ2-1, with D perhaps TRBD2 (7 bases). The CDR3 loop spans 15 amino acids. Germline loops: CDR1 MNHEY, CDR2 SMNVEV (reference sequence). V was shortened by 10 bases and J by 7 bases, with 23 bases between the two germline ends. CDR3 amino acids: CATSGVLRGENEQFF. The CDR3 DNA reads TGTGCCACCTCAGGGGTCCTACGGGGGGAGAATGAGCAGTTCTTC.

The chain has TRBV10-3 and TRBJ1-6, with 7 bases matching TRBD1. V lost 10 bases and J lost 9; bases outside the gene matches: 9. This CDR3 spans 13 amino acids. CDR1 ENHRY and CDR2 SYGVKD come from the germline V gene. CDR3 coding DNA: TGTGCCAATAAGGACAGGACACTTTCACCCCTCCACTTT. Translated: CANKDRTLSPLHF.

The chain uses TRBV5-6 and TRBJ1-4; TRBD1 agrees at 11 bases. V shed 3 bases, J shed 0 bases, and the junction held 4 bases outside the gene matches. The CDR3 is 17 amino acids. From germline, CDR1 is SGHDT and CDR2 YYEEEE. CDR3 region: CASSSVGQGATNEKLFF. CDR3 DNA: TGTGCCAGCAGCTCAGTGGGACAGGGGGCAACTAATGAAAAACTGTTTTTT.

In this sample, this clone turned up a few times. The CDR3 protein is CASSPRGELNTEAFF. DNA for the CDR3: TGTGCCAGCAGCCCCCGAGGAGAGTTGAACACTGAAGCTTTCTTT. The chain is built from TRBV11-1 and TRBJ1-1; no clear D. This CDR3 spans 15 amino acids. V lost 5 bases, J lost 0 bases, and 13 bases lay in between. CDR1 is SGHAT and CDR2 is FQDESV in the germline V gene (reference sequence).